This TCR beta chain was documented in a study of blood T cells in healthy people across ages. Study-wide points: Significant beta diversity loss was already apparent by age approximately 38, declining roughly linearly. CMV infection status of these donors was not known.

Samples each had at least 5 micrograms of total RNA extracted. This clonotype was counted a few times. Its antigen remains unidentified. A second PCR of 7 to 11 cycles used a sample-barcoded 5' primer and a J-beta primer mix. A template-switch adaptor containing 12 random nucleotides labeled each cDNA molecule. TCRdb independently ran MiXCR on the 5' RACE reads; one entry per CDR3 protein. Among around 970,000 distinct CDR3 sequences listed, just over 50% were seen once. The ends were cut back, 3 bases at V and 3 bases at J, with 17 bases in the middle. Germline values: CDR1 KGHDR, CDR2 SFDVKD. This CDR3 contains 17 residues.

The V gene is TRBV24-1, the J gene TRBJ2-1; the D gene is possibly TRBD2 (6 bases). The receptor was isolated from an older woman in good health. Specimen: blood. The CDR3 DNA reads TGTGCCACCAGTGATCTCGGGACTCCCGGGGACTACAATGAGCAGTTCTTC. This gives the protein CATSDLGTPGDYNEQFF.